Below, 26 T cell receptor beta chains from the same sample are listed, as sequenced in a study of CD8+ T cells in alopecia areata. Treatment noted: oral pan-JAK inhibitor, 5-10 mg twice daily. Extracted from the samples, RNA was reverse transcribed into cDNA to serve as the sequencing template. Produced via immunoSEQ multiplex PCR; TCRdb's table is partial and in-frame only. The sample has 110,000 to 150,000 clones; less than 70% are singletons. The sequencing used CD8+ T cells sorted from blood, collected at week 4, from a patient treated with tofacitinib. These receptors were obtained from a human donor with alopecia areata.

The chain uses TRBV6-1 and TRBJ1-1, with D perhaps TRBD1 (5 bases). V lost 4 bases to trimming and J lost 5 bases, with 20 bases between them. CDR3 length: 16 residues. Per germline, CDR1 MNHNS and CDR2 SASEGT. CDR3 loop: CASSVGPLGVRTEAFF. The CDR3 nucleotides read TGTGCCAGCAGTGTTGGCCCACTGGGGGTAAGAACTGAAGCTTTCTTT.

The chain employs TRBV29-1 and TRBJ1-2; D unclear. The V end was cut by 6 bases, the J end by 1 base, with 12 bases between. Germline CDR1 reads SQVTM; CDR2 reads ANQGSEA. This CDR3 spans 13 amino acids. The CDR3 bases are TGCAGCGTCGCTTTGACACTTAACTATGGCTACACCTTC. Translating it yields CSVALTLNYGYTF.

V and J are TRBV5-4 and TRBJ1-6; D might be TRBD1 (5 bases). In germline, CDR1 is SGHNT, CDR2 YYREEE (reference sequence). CDR3 length equals 13 residues. V was shortened by 4 bases and J by 7 bases, with 9 bases between the two germline ends. The CDR3 reads CASSLRTNSPLHF. CDR3 nucleotide sequence: TGTGCCAGCAGCCTGAGGACAAATTCACCCCTCCACTTT.

J is TRBJ2-7 and V is TRBV29-1; D ambiguous. This CDR3 is built from 12 residues. With 4 bases removed from V and 6 bases from J, the gap between germline ends came to 13 bases. CDR1 is SQVTM, CDR2 ANQGSEA, per germline. The CDR3 DNA follows: TGCAGCGTTGTGTCTCCGAGGTTCGAGCAGTACTTC. Translating it yields CSVVSPRFEQYF.

In this sample, this clone turned up a few times. The J gene is TRBJ1-1, the V gene TRBV7-9, with no clear D. The CDR3 has 12 residues. Germline loops: CDR1 SEHNR, CDR2 FQNEAQ (reference sequence). The V gene lost 7 bases and the J gene lost 1 base, with 7 bases spanning the gap. The CDR3 DNA follows: TGTGCCAGCATGGGAGGGAACACTGAAGCTTTCTTT. This gives the protein CASMGGNTEAFF.

A few counts support this clone. The rearrangement joins TRBV2 to TRBJ1-5; D uncertain. Trimming took off 8 bases at V and 1 base at J, with 12 bases between the two ends. The CDR3 is 14 residues long. Germline loops: CDR1 SNHLY, CDR2 FYNNEI. The CDR3 DNA reads TGTGCCAGCTGGTCCGGTGGGAGCAATCAGCCCCAGCATTTT. As protein: CASWSGGSNQPQHF.

The chain recombines TRBV6-5 with TRBJ1-5; tentatively, D is TRBD1 (5 bases). V lost 4 bases, J lost 4 bases, and 11 bases lay in between. This CDR3 comprises 14 residues. Germline loops: CDR1 MNHEY, CDR2 SVGAGI. The CDR3 DNA reads as TGTGCCAGCAGTTCCCCAGGGTCGAATCAGCCCCAGCATTTT. Residues: CASSSPGSNQPQHF.

As concerns this clone: Because the CDR3's place on the DNA is in doubt, the DNA is left out and the CDR3 is given as listed by TCRdb. The chain uses TRBV25-1 and TRBJ2-5; the table's D call of TRBD1 was not tested on the DNA. Inclusive of both ends, the CDR3 amounts to 11 amino acids. The germline CDR1 and CDR2 sequences are MGHDK and SYGVNS. CDR3: CASSILGEQYF.

This clone was seen a few times. V and J are TRBV30 and TRBJ1-2; D possibly corresponds to TRBD1 (5 bases). Germline V gene lookup returns CDR1 GTSNPN and CDR2 SVGIG (reference sequence). The CDR3 contains 15 residues. Trimming pared 0 bases from V and 4 bases from J, leaving 15 bases between. The CDR3 loop is CAWSVGAGLLYGYTF. DNA for the CDR3: TGTGCCTGGAGTGTAGGGGCAGGCCTCCTCTATGGCTACACCTTC. The complete variable domain, with remaining parts taken from reference TRBV30 and TRBJ1-2, reads SQTIHQWPATLVQPVGSPLSLECTVEGTSNPNLYWYRQAAGRGLQLLFYSVGIGQISSEVPQNLSASRPQDRQFILSSKKLLLSDSGFYLCAWSVGAGLLYGYTFGSGTRLTVV.

The rearrangement uses TRBV4-1 and TRBJ2-7, with D uncertain. The CDR3 length is 14 residues. Germline CDR1 reads MGHRA; CDR2 reads YSYEKL. V was cut by 1 base and J by 4 bases, with 11 bases left in between. CDR3 residues: CASSQASTRYEQYF. DNA for the CDR3: TGCGCCAGCAGCCAAGCGTCCACCAGATACGAGCAGTACTTC.

CDR3 amino acids: CASSVALAGAKNEQFF. The CDR3 region has the DNA TGTGCCAGCAGCGTAGCTCTAGCGGGGGCTAAGAATGAGCAGTTCTTC. V gene TRBV9 combines with J gene TRBJ2-1; 10 bases align to TRBD2. CDR1 SGDLS and CDR2 YYNGEE come from the germline V gene. The CDR3 is 16 residues long. V lost 0 bases, J lost 7 bases, and 7 bases stayed unmatched.

The rearrangement uses TRBV5-1 and TRBJ1-2; no firm D call. V was shortened by 4 bases and J by 5 bases, with 12 bases between the two germline ends. The CDR3 runs to 13 residues. CDR1 and CDR2 from the germline V gene are SGHRS and YFSETQ. The CDR3 sequence: CASSPDHAYGYTF. The CDR3 DNA sequence: TGCGCCAGCAGCCCTGATCATGCTTATGGCTACACCTTC. Filled out from reference TRBV5-1 and TRBJ1-2, the complete variable domain reads KAGVTQTPRYLIKTRGQQVTLSCSPISGHRSVSWYQQTPGQGLQFLFEYFSETQRNKGNFPGRFSGRQFSNSRSEMNVSTLELGDSALYLCASSPDHAYGYTFGSGTRLTVV.

This clone was recorded a few times. The chain has TRBV29-1 and TRBJ2-3, with a possible D match to TRBD1 (5 bases). V lost 4 bases and J lost 1, with 9 bases in between. This CDR3 has 13 amino acids. CDR1 SQVTM and CDR2 ANQGSEA come from the germline V gene. DNA for the CDR3: TGCAGCGTTGCGGCCAGGGGCACAGATACGCAGTATTTT. Translation gives CSVAARGTDTQYF.

This clone has only a few counts. The chain has TRBV7-9 and TRBJ1-2, with D possibly being TRBD1 (5 bases). Germline-derived CDR1 and CDR2 are SEHNR and FQNEAQ (reference sequence). CDR3 length: 13 amino acids. V lost 5 bases and J lost 4, with 11 bases in between. CDR3 residues: CASSAGDLYGYTF. In DNA, the CDR3 is TGTGCCAGCAGCGCGGGGGATCTCTATGGCTACACCTTC.

The chain couples TRBV9 to TRBJ2-3, with TRBD2 matching over 9 bases. V gave up 0 bases and J gave up 6 bases; unmatched junction bases: 8. The germline gives CDR1 SGDLS, CDR2 YYNGEE. There are 16 residues in the CDR3. The DNA of the CDR3 is TGTGCCAGCAGCGTAGCAAGAAGCGGGGGGCCGGATACGCAGTATTTT. Protein sequence: CASSVARSGGPDTQYF.

A single count supports this clone. V gene TRBV23-1 combines with J gene TRBJ2-5; 7 positions agree with TRBD1. TRBV23-1 belongs to the ORF category, with a function that is uncertain. There are 14 residues in the CDR3. The V and J ends lost 0 bases and 3 bases, in that order; junction bases with no gene match: 1. CDR3 amino acids: CASSQSTGKETQYF. CDR3 nucleotide sequence: TGCGCCAGCAGTCAATCGACAGGGAAAGAGACCCAGTACTTC.

The chain recombines TRBV27 with TRBJ2-7, with 9 bases that match TRBD1. The length of the CDR3 is 15 residues. Trimming at V came to 5 bases and at J to 0 bases, leaving 5 bases not matched to a gene. Germline assignment: CDR1 MNHEY and CDR2 SMNVEV (reference sequence). CDR3 residues: CASSETGGSSYEQYF. The CDR3 DNA reads TGTGCCAGCAGTGAGACAGGGGGGAGCTCCTACGAGCAGTACTTC.

The gene calls are TRBV5-4 and TRBJ2-7; D is unresolved. Trimming left V 0 bases short and J 3 bases short, with 10 bases between. The CDR3 is made up of 14 amino acids. Germline CDR1 SGHNT, CDR2 YYREEE (reference sequence). DNA of the CDR3: TGTGCCAGCAGCTTGGAAGGGCCAAGCTACGAGCAGTACTTC. It is translated as CASSLEGPSYEQYF.

The DNA for the CDR3 is TGTGCCAGCAGTCCCTATTCGGGACTAGCGATGGAGACCCAGTACTTC. Translation: CASSPYSGLAMETQYF. The J gene is TRBJ2-5, the V gene TRBV27; the match to TRBD2 covers 10 bases. This CDR3 has 16 amino acids. From germline, CDR1 is MNHEY and CDR2 SMNVEV (reference sequence). J lost 5 bases, V lost 5 bases, and 11 bases had no gene match.

Details on this clone: This CDR3 is also generated by other DNA sequences in the sample. V gene TRBV4-1 combines with J gene TRBJ1-5, with D tentatively TRBD1 (5 bases). The length of the CDR3 is 14 residues. The V and J ends lost 1 base and 4 bases respectively, with 8 bases between them. CDR1 is MGHRA, CDR2 YSYEKL, per germline. The CDR3 loop is CASSQVGGNQPQHF. The CDR3 region has the DNA TGCGCCAGCAGCCAAGTGGGGGGGAATCAGCCCCAGCATTTT.

This clone occurred a few times. V is TRBV13 and J is TRBJ2-1; 10 positions match TRBD2. CDR1 is PRHDT and CDR2 is FYEKMQ in the germline V gene (reference sequence). Trimming at V came to 5 bases and at J to 3 bases, leaving 7 bases not matched to a gene. There are 16 residues in the CDR3. The CDR3 loop reads CASSLSGTSVYNEQFF. CDR3 DNA sequence: TGTGCCAGCAGCCTATCCGGGACTAGCGTCTACAATGAGCAGTTCTTC.

This clone was counted between two and nine times. V and J are TRBV6-5 and TRBJ2-7; D gene unclear. CDR1 is MNHEY and CDR2 is SVGAGI in the germline V gene. Trimming shortened V by 10 bases and J by 6 bases, and 16 bases separated the two germline ends. This CDR3 contains 12 residues. This CDR3 is CATRALRSEQYF. The DNA of the CDR3 is TGTGCCACAAGGGCTTTAAGGAGCGAGCAGTACTTC.

Note on this clone: This may be a read error, as it is one base from a much larger clone. The V and J genes are TRBV7-9 and TRBJ2-5; D is unresolved. V lost 2 bases, J lost 5 bases, and 3 bases lay in between. Germline assignment: CDR1 SEHNR and CDR2 FQNEAQ (reference sequence). The CDR3 contains 11 residues. CDR3 bases: TGTGCCAGCAGCTTAAGTGAGACCCAGTACTTC. This translates into CASSLSETQYF.

Comment on this clone: Relative to the germline gene, one junction end is altered; a read error may explain this. The chain combines TRBV29-1 with TRBJ1-2; D perhaps matches TRBD1 (5 bases). The CDR3 covers 13 residues. From germline, CDR1 is SQVTM and CDR2 ANQGSEA. This CDR3 reads CSAEETEAYGYTF. For the CDR3, the DNA is TGCAGCGCTGAAGAGACAGAGGCCTATGGCTACACCTTC.

The genes are TRBV5-1 and TRBJ1-1; tentatively, D is TRBD1 (5 bases). Germline CDR1 is SGHRS and CDR2 is YFSETQ. This CDR3 is built from 15 residues. V dropped 3 bases and J dropped 0 bases, with 12 bases sitting between them. The CDR3 loop reads CASSSWGPLNTEAFF. In nucleotides, the CDR3 is TGCGCCAGCAGCTCCTGGGGACCTCTGAACACTGAAGCTTTCTTT.

This chain joins TRBV7-9 and TRBJ2-3; 12 bases are shared with TRBD2. CDR1 is SEHNR, CDR2 FQNEAQ, per germline (reference sequence). The CDR3 is 15 amino acids. The J segment lost 4 bases and the V segment lost 3 bases, leaving 2 bases of the junction unmatched. CDR3 sequence: CASSFLAGGPDTQYF. The CDR3 DNA is TGTGCCAGCAGCTTCCTAGCGGGGGGGCCAGATACGCAGTATTTT.